These T cell receptor beta chains were read from a single sample in a study of T cells of healthy individuals. TCRdb used MiXCR to reprocess the 5' RACE reads, holding one entry per CDR3 protein. The data contain about 96,000 distinct CDR3 sequences, 15% to 20% of them singletons. All receptors derive from a human donor in good health. The CDR3 runs from the conserved cysteine through the conserved F or W. D genes are given only for firm matches. Only part of the rows carry a size: once, few, many, or a class if the clone is expanded.

clone_size	j_call	d_call	v_call	cdr3_aa	cdr3_nt
NA	TRBJ2-2	TRBD1	TRBV20-1	CSARRTGGTGELFF	TGCAGTGCAAGGCGGACAGGGGGCACCGGGGAGCTGTTTTTT
few	TRBJ1-3	TRBD1	TRBV6-6	CASSYSRGRGDTIYF	TGTGCCAGCAGTTACTCAAGGGGGCGCGGGGACACCATATATTTT
many	TRBJ1-1	NA	TRBV7-3	CASSFDVNTEAFF	TGTGCCAGCAGCTTCGACGTGAACACTGAAGCTTTCTTT
NA	TRBJ2-7	NA	TRBV5-4	CASTPPNPGSSYEQYF	TGTGCCAGCACCCCCCCAAACCCGGGTAGCTCCTACGAGCAGTACTTC
NA	TRBJ1-2	NA	TRBV7-3	CASSLRGGYGYTF	TGTGCCAGCAGCTTAAGAGGAGGCTATGGCTACACCTTC
NA	TRBJ2-7	TRBD1	TRBV4-2	CASRGQDSYEQYF	TGTGCCAGCAGAGGACAGGATTCCTACGAGCAGTACTTC
few	TRBJ1-1	NA	TRBV20-1	CSARDRRGNTEAFF	TGCAGTGCTAGAGATCGGCGGGGAAACACTGAAGCTTTCTTT
NA	TRBJ1-5	NA	TRBV5-6	CASSLRWGSEQPQHF	TGTGCCAGCAGCCTACGGTGGGGGAGTGAGCAGCCCCAGCATTTT
many	TRBJ2-1	TRBD2	TRBV19	CASSIVGRGGMQFF	TGTGCCAGTAGTATAGTGGGCCGGGGGGGGATGCAGTTCTTC
many	TRBJ2-7	NA	TRBV28	CASSTRGTDPYEQYF	TGTGCCAGCAGCACCAGAGGGACCGACCCCTACGAGCAGTACTTC
many	TRBJ2-1	NA	TRBV7-9	CASSLGGLDVSSYNEQFF	TGTGCCAGCAGCTTAGGGGGACTTGACGTGAGCTCCTACAATGAGCAGTTCTTC
NA	TRBJ1-1	NA	TRBV28	CASQGWNTEAFF	TGTGCTTCACAGGGCTGGAACACTGAAGCTTTCTTT
few	TRBJ1-6	NA	TRBV4-3	CASSQDLSRGSYNSPLHF	TGCGCCAGCAGCCAAGATCTTTCCAGAGGCTCCTATAATTCACCCCTCCACTTT
NA	TRBJ2-3	NA	TRBV7-9	CASSLREITQYF	TGTGCCAGCAGCTTGAGGGAGATCACGCAGTATTTT
few	TRBJ2-2	TRBD2	TRBV7-9	CASSRLAANTGELFF	TGTGCCAGCAGCAGACTAGCCGCGAACACCGGGGAGCTGTTTTTT
many	TRBJ2-7	NA	TRBV10-3	CAIGQPGEQYF	TGTGCCATAGGACAGCCAGGCGAGCAGTACTTC
NA	TRBJ2-3	NA	TRBV7-6	CASSLAAVAVTDTQYF	TGTGCCAGCAGCTTAGCTGCGGTGGCGGTCACAGATACGCAGTATTTT
NA	TRBJ2-7	NA	TRBV4-1	CASSTVGSYEQYF	TGCGCCAGCAGTACAGTGGGAAGCTACGAGCAGTACTTC
many	TRBJ1-5	NA	TRBV20-1	CSAGVETHAGPQHF	TGCAGTGCTGGGGTGGAAACTCACGCGGGGCCCCAGCATTTT
few	TRBJ2-1	TRBD2	TRBV10-3	CAIRGLAGGGYNEQFF	TGTGCCATCAGAGGACTAGCGGGAGGTGGGTACAATGAGCAGTTCTTC
many	TRBJ2-1	TRBD2	TRBV5-1	CASSSFSLADERFF	TGCGCCAGCAGTTCTTTCTCCCTAGCGGACGAGCGGTTCTTC
many	TRBJ2-3	TRBD2	TRBV7-2	CASSLAGRLTDTQYF	TGTGCCAGCAGCCTAGCGGGGCGGTTAACAGATACGCAGTATTTT
few	TRBJ1-4	NA	TRBV28	CAITPKGANEKLFF	TGTGCCATCACCCCCAAGGGGGCTAATGAAAAACTGTTTTTT
few	TRBJ2-6	NA	TRBV5-1	CASREDSGANVLTF	TGCGCCAGCAGGGAGGACTCTGGGGCCAACGTCCTGACTTTC
few	TRBJ1-5	NA	TRBV12-3/TRBV12-4	CASSLMGLNQPQHF	TGTGCCAGCAGTTTAATGGGGTTAAATCAGCCCCAGCATTTT
few	TRBJ2-7	NA	TRBV27	CASIPGAYEQYF	TGTGCCAGCATCCCAGGGGCCTACGAGCAGTACTTC
many	TRBJ2-2	NA	TRBV2	CATSSGTGELFF	TGTGCCACCAGTTCGGGCACCGGGGAGCTGTTTTTT
many	TRBJ1-4	TRBD1	TRBV6-5	CASSYSGGDDEKLFF	TGTGCCAGCAGTTACTCAGGGGGCGATGATGAAAAACTGTTTTTT
NA	TRBJ2-3	NA	TRBV15	CATSRDFSTDTQYF	TGTGCCACCAGCAGAGATTTTAGCACAGATACGCAGTATTTT
many	TRBJ2-3	NA	TRBV2	CASSASKDTQYF	TGTGCCAGCAGCGCCAGTAAAGATACGCAGTATTTT
many	TRBJ1-2	TRBD1	TRBV5-5	CASSSRRGQSYGYTF	TGTGCCAGCAGCTCCAGGAGGGGGCAGAGCTATGGCTACACCTTC
NA	TRBJ1-2	NA	TRBV3-1	CASSQGNRLDF	TGTGCCAGCAGCCAAGGGAACAGGTTAGACTTC
NA	TRBJ2-5	TRBD2	TRBV4-3	CASSRILAGEETQYF	TGCGCCAGCAGCCGAATATTAGCGGGAGAAGAGACCCAGTACTTC
few	TRBJ2-1	NA	TRBV28	CASSPRPHDHEQFF	TGTGCCAGCAGTCCCCGGCCCCATGATCATGAGCAGTTCTTC
NA	TRBJ1-5	NA	TRBV18	CASSPPGRDQPQHF	TGTGCCAGCTCACCACCGGGTAGGGATCAGCCCCAGCATTTT
many	TRBJ2-3	NA	TRBV15	CATSGRSTDTQYF	TGTGCCACCAGCGGCCGCAGCACAGATACGCAGTATTTT
NA	TRBJ1-1	NA	TRBV20-1	CSAPIHGENTEAFF	TGCAGTGCTCCCATCCATGGCGAGAACACTGAAGCTTTCTTT
few	TRBJ2-7	NA	TRBV4-3	CASSQVAGRHSYEQYF	TGCGCCAGCAGCCAAGTAGCTGGTCGCCACTCCTACGAGCAGTACTTC
NA	TRBJ2-7	TRBD1	TRBV29-1	CSVEDTGVREQYF	TGCAGCGTTGAGGATACAGGGGTCCGGGAGCAGTACTTC
many	TRBJ2-7	NA	TRBV29-1	CSVAGTEGEQYF	TGCAGCGTCGCCGGGACCGAAGGCGAGCAGTACTTC
many	TRBJ2-3	NA	TRBV28	CASRPHGTDTQYF	TGTGCCAGCAGGCCTCATGGCACAGATACGCAGTATTTT
NA	TRBJ1-1	TRBD1	TRBV20-1	CSVSTGTVNTEAFF	TGCAGTGTTTCGACCGGGACAGTGAACACTGAAGCTTTCTTT
NA	TRBJ2-7	NA	TRBV20-1	CSARHILSEQYF	TGCAGTGCTCGCCATATTCTCTCCGAGCAGTACTTC
NA	TRBJ2-2	NA	TRBV12-3/TRBV12-4	CASGKTANTGELFF	TGTGCCAGCGGAAAGACAGCGAACACCGGGGAGCTGTTTTTT
NA	TRBJ1-1	NA	TRBV6-6	CASSYGVQAEAFF	TGTGCCAGCAGTTACGGGGTTCAGGCTGAAGCTTTCTTT
many	TRBJ1-5	TRBD1	TRBV7-2	CASSSGGGNQPQHF	TGTGCCAGCAGCTCAGGGGGAGGTAATCAGCCCCAGCATTTT
many	TRBJ2-7	NA	TRBV18	CASSPFSVYEQYF	TGTGCCAGCTCACCTTTTTCGGTCTACGAGCAGTACTTC
few	TRBJ2-1	NA	TRBV20-1	CSAQERPLDEQFF	TGCAGTGCCCAGGAGCGCCCCCTCGATGAGCAGTTCTTC
NA	TRBJ2-7	NA	TRBV7-9	CASSGALSSYEQYF	TGTGCCAGCAGCGGCGCACTAAGCTCCTACGAGCAGTACTTC
once	TRBJ2-1	TRBD1	TRBV6-2/TRBV6-3	CASSRLGQFDEQFF	TGTGCCAGCAGCCGACTGGGACAGTTCGATGAGCAGTTCTTC
NA	TRBJ1-5	NA	TRBV20-1	CSARDPIPHQPQHF	TGCAGTGCTAGAGACCCAATTCCCCACCAGCCCCAGCATTTT
NA	TRBJ2-3	TRBD2	TRBV6-6	CASSYVRLAGTADTQYF	TGTGCCAGCAGTTACGTCCGACTAGCGGGAACCGCAGATACGCAGTATTTT
NA	TRBJ2-7	TRBD1	TRBV6-2/TRBV6-3	CASAGQGVNEQYF	TGTGCCAGCGCCGGACAGGGGGTGAACGAGCAGTACTTC
few	TRBJ2-1	NA	TRBV20-1	CSAPLSGVDYNEQFF	TGCAGTGCTCCCCTTTCGGGAGTGGACTACAATGAGCAGTTCTTC
few	TRBJ1-5	TRBD1	TRBV20-1	CSARDRRTGATQPQHF	TGCAGTGCTAGAGATAGGAGGACAGGGGCGACTCAGCCCCAGCATTTT
few	TRBJ2-3	TRBD2	TRBV19	CASSTRLAGETDTQYF	TGTGCCAGTAGTACGAGACTAGCGGGGGAAACAGATACGCAGTATTTT
few	TRBJ2-7	NA	TRBV9	CASSVGTYYEQYF	TGTGCCAGCAGCGTAGGGACTTACTACGAGCAGTACTTC
NA	TRBJ2-1	NA	TRBV6-1	CASSEWVEQFF	TGTGCCAGCAGTGAATGGGTTGAGCAGTTCTTC
few	TRBJ2-7	NA	TRBV6-2/TRBV6-3	CASSYFSGGEQYF	TGTGCCAGCAGTTACTTCTCCGGAGGGGAGCAGTACTTC